This T cell receptor (beta chain) was sequenced in a study of shared clonotypes between healthy human individuals. Whole-study findings and limits: It was the non-shared clonotypes that had lower generation probabilities than clonotypes shared by all four donors. For naive CD4 cells, roughly 5.5% of clonotypes were shared across a handful of donors. The donor pool, a small one, limited the genetic and exposure-history diversity represented.

The data were produced by immunoSEQ multiplex PCR, yet TCRdb's version contains in-frame clones alone and is incomplete. Of roughly 1,600,000 clones in the sample, around 98.5% are singletons; the top ten hold about 0.34%. All donors qualified as healthy HIV-negative adults and had experienced no recent acute infections or vaccinations. There are 15 residues in the CDR3. After removal of 3 bases from V and 0 bases from J, the junction contained 6 bases not matched to a gene. Germline assignment: CDR1 SGHNT and CDR2 YYREEE (reference sequence). Comment on this clone: Antigen unknown.

The source of this sequence is a man in his thirties or forties in good health. V and J are TRBV5-4 and TRBJ2-7; TRBD1 agrees at 7 bases. Sample: naive CD4+ T cells sorted from blood. Stated subset: CD45RA+ positively selected. CDR3: CASSSDRLSSYEQYF. CDR3 sequence (DNA): TGTGCCAGCAGCTCGGACAGGCTGAGCTCCTACGAGCAGTACTTC. Based on the CDR3 plus reference TRBV5-4 and TRBJ2-7, the full variable domain is ETGVTQSPTHLIKTRGQQVTLRCSSQSGHNTVSWYQQALGQGPQFIFQYYREEENGRGNFPPRFSGLQFPNYSSELNVNALELDDSALYLCASSSDRLSSYEQYFGPGTRLTVT.